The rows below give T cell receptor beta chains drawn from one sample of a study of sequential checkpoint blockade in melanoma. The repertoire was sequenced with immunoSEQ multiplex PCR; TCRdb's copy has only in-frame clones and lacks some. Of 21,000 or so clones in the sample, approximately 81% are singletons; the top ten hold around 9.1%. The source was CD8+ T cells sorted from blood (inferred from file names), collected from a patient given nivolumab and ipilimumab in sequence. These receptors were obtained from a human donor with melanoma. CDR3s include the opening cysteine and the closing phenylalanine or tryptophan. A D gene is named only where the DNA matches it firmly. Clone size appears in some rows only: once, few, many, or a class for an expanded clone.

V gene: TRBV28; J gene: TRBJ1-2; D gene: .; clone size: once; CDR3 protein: CASSLRGGGYGYTF; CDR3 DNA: TGTGCCAGCAGCCTTCGGGGAGGAGGCTATGGCTACACCTTC
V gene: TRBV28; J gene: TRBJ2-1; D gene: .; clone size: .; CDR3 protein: CASLRSLRYNEQFF; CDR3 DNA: TGTGCCAGCCTGAGGTCCCTCCGCTACAATGAGCAGTTCTTC
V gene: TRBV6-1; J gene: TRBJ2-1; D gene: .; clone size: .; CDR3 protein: CASSEASWRAMAEQFF; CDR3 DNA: TGTGCCAGCAGTGAAGCGAGTTGGCGGGCAATGGCGGAGCAGTTCTTC
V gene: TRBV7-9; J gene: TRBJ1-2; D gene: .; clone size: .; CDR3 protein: CASSFVSGGYGYTF; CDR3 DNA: TGTGCCAGCAGCTTCGTTTCGGGGGGGTATGGCTACACCTTC
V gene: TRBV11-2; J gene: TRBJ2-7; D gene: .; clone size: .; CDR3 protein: CASSLDSSPRGSYEQYF; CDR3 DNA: TGTGCCAGCAGCTTAGATTCGTCCCCCCGGGGCTCCTACGAGCAGTACTTC
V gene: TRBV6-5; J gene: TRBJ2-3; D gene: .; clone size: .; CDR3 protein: CASSSQGDTQYF; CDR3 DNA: TGTGCCAGCAGTTCCCAGGGTGATACGCAGTATTTT
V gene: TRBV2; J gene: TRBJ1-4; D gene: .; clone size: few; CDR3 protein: CASILGPELFEKLFF; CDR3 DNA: .
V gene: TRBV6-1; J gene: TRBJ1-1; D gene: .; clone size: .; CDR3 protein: CASSEAPGTEAFF; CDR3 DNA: TGTGCCAGCAGTGAAGCGCCAGGAACTGAAGCTTTCTTT
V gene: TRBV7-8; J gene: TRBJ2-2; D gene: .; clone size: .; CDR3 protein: CASSLRLGSGYTGELFF; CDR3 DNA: TGTGCCAGCAGCCTCCGGTTGGGATCGGGGTACACCGGGGAGCTGTTTTTT
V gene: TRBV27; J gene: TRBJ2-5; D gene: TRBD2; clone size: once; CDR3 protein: CASSLAGGLETQYF; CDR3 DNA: TGTGCCAGCAGTTTAGCGGGAGGGTTGGAGACCCAGTACTTC
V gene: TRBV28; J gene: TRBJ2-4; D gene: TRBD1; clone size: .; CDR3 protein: CASSSPGTAKNIQYF; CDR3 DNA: TGTGCCAGCAGTTCACCCGGGACAGCAAAAAACATTCAGTACTTC
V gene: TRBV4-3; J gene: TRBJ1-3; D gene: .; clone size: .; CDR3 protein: CASSQDVISSGNTIYF; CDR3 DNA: TGCGCCAGTAGCCAAGATGTCATTAGCTCTGGAAACACCATATATTTT
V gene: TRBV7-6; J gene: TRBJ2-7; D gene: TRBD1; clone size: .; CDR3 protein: CASSPPQGAYEQYF; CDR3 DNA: TGTGCCAGCAGCCCCCCTCAGGGGGCGTATGAGCAGTACTTC
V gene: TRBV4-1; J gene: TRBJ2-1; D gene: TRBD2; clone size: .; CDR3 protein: CASSLTTSGAGSEQFF; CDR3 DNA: TGCGCCAGCAGCCTAACGACTAGCGGGGCCGGGAGTGAGCAGTTCTTC
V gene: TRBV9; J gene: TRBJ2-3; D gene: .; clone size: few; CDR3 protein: CASSAGLVLTDTQYF; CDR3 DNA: TGTGCCAGCAGCGCTGGACTGGTTCTCACAGATACGCAGTATTTT
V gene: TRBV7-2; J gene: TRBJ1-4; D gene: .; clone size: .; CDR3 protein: CASSLVMEVEEKLFF; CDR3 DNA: TGTGCCAGCAGCTTAGTTATGGAGGTAGAAGAAAAACTGTTTTTT
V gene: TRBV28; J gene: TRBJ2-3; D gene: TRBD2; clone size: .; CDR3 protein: CASRVGLAGVLGTDTQYF; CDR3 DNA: TGTGCCAGCCGCGTCGGACTAGCGGGAGTACTTGGCACAGATACGCAGTATTTT
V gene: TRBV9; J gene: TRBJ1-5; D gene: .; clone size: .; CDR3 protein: CASSAGRDGLNQPQHF; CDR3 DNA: TGTGCCAGCAGCGCAGGGCGGGACGGTCTCAATCAGCCCCAGCATTTT
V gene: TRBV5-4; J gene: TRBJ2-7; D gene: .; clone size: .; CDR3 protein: CASTNLQGGYEQYF; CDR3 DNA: TGTGCCAGCACTAATCTGCAGGGGGGCTACGAGCAGTACTTC
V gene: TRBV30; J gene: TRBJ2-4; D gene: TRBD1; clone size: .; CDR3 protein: CAWSPTYGQGAKNIQYF; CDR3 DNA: TGTGCCTGGAGTCCGACCTACGGACAGGGGGCGAAGAACATTCAGTACTTC